This T cell receptor beta chain was identified during a study of vaccination effects on CD4 cells after COVID-19. Study observations and caveats: Within healthy vaccinees, only 1 of 255 vaccine-induced clones displayed cross-reactivity with common cold coronaviruses.

Libraries were prepared by immunoSEQ multiplex PCR; TCRdb keeps only in-frame clonotypes and omits some of them. The sample holds tens of thousands of clones, about 70% seen once. Before sequencing took place, the ViraFEST assay used viral peptide pools to expand antigen-specific CD4+ T cells. Cultured cells yielded isolated CD4+ T cells after 10 to 11 days. Either the BNT162b2 or mRNA-1273 vaccine was given to participants in two doses. A density of about 2 million PBMC per well was used; these cells were cultured with 10 IU/ml IL-2 and 10 ug/ml peptides. Days 3 and 7 saw half the medium replaced with IL-2 medium. Concerning this clone itself: Its target is not known. The junction shows a germline mismatch at one end, possibly a read error. Other DNA sequences in this specimen translate into the identical CDR3.

Germline V gene lookup returns CDR1 LGHDT and CDR2 YNNKEL (reference sequence). This CDR3 has 17 residues. The chain carries TRBV3-1 (or the pseudogene TRBV3-2) and TRBJ1-3; D is unclear. This clonotype was sampled from a human donor who received a COVID-19 vaccine. The sequencing used CD4+ T cells from PBMCs cultured with HCoV-OC43 spike peptides, collected after COVID-19 vaccination. The sample's subset: HCoV-OC43 spike overlapping peptide pool stimulation. The chain's CDR3 is CASSLRYGSRAGNTIYF. Written as DNA, the CDR3 is TGTGCCAGTAGCCTTCGTTATGGCTCAAGGGCTGGAAACACCATATATTTT.